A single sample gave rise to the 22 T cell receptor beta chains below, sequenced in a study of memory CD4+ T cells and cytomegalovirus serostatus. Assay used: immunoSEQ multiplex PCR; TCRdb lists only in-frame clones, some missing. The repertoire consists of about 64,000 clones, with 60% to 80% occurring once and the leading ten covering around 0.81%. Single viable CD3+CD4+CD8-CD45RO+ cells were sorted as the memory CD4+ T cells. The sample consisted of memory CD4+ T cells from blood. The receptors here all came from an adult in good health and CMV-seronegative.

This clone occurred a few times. The CDR3 loop reads CASSGGGQSSYNSPLHF. For the CDR3, the DNA is TGTGCCAGCAGTGGAGGAGGACAGAGCTCCTATAATTCACCCCTCCACTTT. The V call is TRBV2, the J call TRBJ1-6, with a tentative D call TRBD1 (6 bases). Trimming removed 4 bases from V and 0 bases from J, with 13 bases in between. Looked up from germline, CDR1 is SNHLY and CDR2 is FYNNEI. There are 17 residues in the CDR3.

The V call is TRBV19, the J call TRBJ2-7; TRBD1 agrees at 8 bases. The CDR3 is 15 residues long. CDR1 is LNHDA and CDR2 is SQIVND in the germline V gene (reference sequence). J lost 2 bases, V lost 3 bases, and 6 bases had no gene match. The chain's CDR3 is CASSMMTGVTYEQYF. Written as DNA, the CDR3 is TGTGCCAGTAGTATGATGACAGGGGTGACCTACGAGCAGTACTTC.

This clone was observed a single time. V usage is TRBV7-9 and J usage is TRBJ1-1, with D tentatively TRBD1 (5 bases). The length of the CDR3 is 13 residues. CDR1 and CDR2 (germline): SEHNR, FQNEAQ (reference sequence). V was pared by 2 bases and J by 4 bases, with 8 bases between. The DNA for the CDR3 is TGTGCCAGCAGCTTATTTGGGGGCACTGAAGCTTTCTTT. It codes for CASSLFGGTEAFF.

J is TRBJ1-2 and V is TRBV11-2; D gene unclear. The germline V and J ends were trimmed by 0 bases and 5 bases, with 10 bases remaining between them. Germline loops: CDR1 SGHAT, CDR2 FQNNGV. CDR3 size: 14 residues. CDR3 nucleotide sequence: TGTGCCAGCAGCTTAGATGTTGCGGGGTATGGCTACACCTTC. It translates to CASSLDVAGYGYTF.

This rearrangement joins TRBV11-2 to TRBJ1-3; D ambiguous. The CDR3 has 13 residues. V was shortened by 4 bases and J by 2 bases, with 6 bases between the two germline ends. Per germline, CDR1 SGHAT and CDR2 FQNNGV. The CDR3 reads CASSSSPGNTIYF. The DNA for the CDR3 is TGTGCCAGCAGCTCATCTCCTGGAAACACCATATATTTT.

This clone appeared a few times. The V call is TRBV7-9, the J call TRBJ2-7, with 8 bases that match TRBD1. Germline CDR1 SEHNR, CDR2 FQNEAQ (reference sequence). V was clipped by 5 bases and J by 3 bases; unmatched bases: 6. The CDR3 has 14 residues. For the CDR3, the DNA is TGTGCCAGCAGCCCCGGGACAGGTCTCTACGAGCAGTACTTC. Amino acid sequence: CASSPGTGLYEQYF.

CDR3 amino acids: CASSLTGGVYEQYF. Written as DNA, the CDR3 is TGTGCCAGCAGCCTGACAGGGGGCGTCTACGAGCAGTACTTC. The J gene is TRBJ2-7, the V gene TRBV28; 10 bases are shared with TRBD1. The CDR3 sequence is 14 residues long. Looked up from germline, CDR1 is MDHEN and CDR2 is SYDVKM. J gave up 3 bases and V 6 bases, and 5 bases lay outside the gene matches.

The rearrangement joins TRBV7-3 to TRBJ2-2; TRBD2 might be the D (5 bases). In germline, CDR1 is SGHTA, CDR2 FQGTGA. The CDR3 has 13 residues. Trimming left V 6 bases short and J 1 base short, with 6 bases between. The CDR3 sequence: CASRSGNTGELFF. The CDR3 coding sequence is TGTGCCAGCAGGAGCGGGAACACCGGGGAGCTGTTTTTT.

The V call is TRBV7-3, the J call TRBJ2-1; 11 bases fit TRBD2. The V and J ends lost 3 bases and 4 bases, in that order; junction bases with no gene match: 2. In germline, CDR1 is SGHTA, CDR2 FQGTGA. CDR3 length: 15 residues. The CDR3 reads CASSFSGRGYNEQFF. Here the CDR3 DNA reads TGTGCCAGCAGCTTTAGCGGGAGGGGTTACAATGAGCAGTTCTTC.

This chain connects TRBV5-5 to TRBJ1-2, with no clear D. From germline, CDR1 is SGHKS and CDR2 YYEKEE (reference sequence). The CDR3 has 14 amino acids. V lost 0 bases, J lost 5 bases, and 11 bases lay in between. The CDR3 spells CASSLGSDAYGYTF. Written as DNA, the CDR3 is TGTGCCAGCAGCTTGGGTTCGGACGCGTATGGCTACACCTTC.

The CDR3 nucleotides read TGTGCCAGCATAGGGGACACCGGGGAGCTGTTTTTT. This sequence encodes CASIGDTGELFF. The chain employs TRBV2 and TRBJ2-2; D is possibly TRBD1 (5 bases). The V end was cut by 7 bases, the J end by 3 bases, with 6 bases between. Germline CDR1 and CDR2: SNHLY and FYNNEI. The CDR3 runs 12 residues.

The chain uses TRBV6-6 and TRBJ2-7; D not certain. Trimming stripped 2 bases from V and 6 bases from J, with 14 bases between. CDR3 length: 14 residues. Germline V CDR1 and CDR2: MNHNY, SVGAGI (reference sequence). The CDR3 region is CASSYERPPFEQYF. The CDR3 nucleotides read TGTGCCAGCAGTTACGAGCGTCCCCCTTTCGAGCAGTACTTC.

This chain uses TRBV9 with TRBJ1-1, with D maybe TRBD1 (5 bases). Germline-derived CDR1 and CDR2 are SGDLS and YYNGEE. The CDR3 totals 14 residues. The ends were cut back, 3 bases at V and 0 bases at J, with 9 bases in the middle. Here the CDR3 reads CASSAVDMNTEAFF. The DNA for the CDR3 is TGTGCCAGCAGCGCCGTGGACATGAACACTGAAGCTTTCTTT.

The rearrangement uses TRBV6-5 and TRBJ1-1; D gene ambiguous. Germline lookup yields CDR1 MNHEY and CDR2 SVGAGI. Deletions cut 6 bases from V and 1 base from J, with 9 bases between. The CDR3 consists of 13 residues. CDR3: CASSPTRNTEAFF. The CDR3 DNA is TGTGCCAGCAGCCCGACGCGGAACACTGAAGCTTTCTTT.

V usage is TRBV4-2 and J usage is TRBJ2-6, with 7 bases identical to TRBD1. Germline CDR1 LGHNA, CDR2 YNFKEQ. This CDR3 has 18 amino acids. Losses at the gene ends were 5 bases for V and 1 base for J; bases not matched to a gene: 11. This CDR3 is CASSKQGDGKSGANVLTF. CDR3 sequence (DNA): TGTGCCAGCAGCAAGCAGGGGGACGGAAAGTCTGGGGCCAACGTCCTGACTTTC.

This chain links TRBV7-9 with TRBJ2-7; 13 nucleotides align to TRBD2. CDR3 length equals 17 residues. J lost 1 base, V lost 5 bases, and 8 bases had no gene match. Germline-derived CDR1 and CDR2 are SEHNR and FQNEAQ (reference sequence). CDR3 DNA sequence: TGTGCCAGCAGCCACCGACTAGCGGGGGGCACTTCCTACGAGCAGTACTTC. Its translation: CASSHRLAGGTSYEQYF.

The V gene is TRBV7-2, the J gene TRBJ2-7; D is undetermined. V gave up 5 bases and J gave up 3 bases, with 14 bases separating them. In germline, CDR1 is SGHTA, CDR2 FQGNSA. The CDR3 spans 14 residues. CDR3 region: CASSPRHGNYEQYF. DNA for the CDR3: TGTGCCAGCAGCCCCCGGCACGGCAACTACGAGCAGTACTTC.

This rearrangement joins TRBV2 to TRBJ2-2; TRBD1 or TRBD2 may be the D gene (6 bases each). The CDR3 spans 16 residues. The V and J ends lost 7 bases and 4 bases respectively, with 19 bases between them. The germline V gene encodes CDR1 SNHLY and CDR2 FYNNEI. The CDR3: CASTSRGEVSTGELFF. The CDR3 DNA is TGTGCCAGCACCTCGAGGGGGGAAGTAAGCACCGGGGAGCTGTTTTTT.

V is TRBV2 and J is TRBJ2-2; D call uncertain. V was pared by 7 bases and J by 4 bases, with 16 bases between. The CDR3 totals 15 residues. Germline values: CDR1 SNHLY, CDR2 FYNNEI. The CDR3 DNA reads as TGTGCCAGCACCCAGACAAATTCGGGCACCGGGGAGCTGTTTTTT. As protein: CASTQTNSGTGELFF.

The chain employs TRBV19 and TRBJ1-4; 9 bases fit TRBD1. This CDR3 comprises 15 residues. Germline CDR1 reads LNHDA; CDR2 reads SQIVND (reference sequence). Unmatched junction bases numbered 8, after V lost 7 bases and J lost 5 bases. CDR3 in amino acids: CASNPSTGGNEKLFF. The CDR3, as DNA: TGTGCCAGTAACCCGTCGACAGGGGGAAATGAAAAACTGTTTTTT.

The DNA for the CDR3 is TGCGCCAGCAGCTTGGTCGGGACAATATTCTCCTACAATGAGCAGTTCTTC. Residues: CASSLVGTIFSYNEQFF. The J gene is TRBJ2-1, the V gene TRBV5-1; D is possibly TRBD1 (6 bases). Trimming pared 0 bases from V and 0 bases from J, leaving 13 bases between. CDR3 size: 17 residues. From germline, CDR1 is SGHRS and CDR2 YFSETQ.

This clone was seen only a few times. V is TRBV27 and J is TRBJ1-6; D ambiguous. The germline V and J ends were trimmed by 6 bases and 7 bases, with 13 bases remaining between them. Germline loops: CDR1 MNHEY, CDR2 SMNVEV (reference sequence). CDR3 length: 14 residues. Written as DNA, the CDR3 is TGTGCCAGCAGATGGTCAGGCCAGAATTCACCCCTCCACTTT. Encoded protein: CASRWSGQNSPLHF.